Included here is one T cell receptor (beta chain) sequence, with context. Its antigen is not identified. The CDR3 covers 13 residues. Germline V gene lookup returns CDR1 SGHAT and CDR2 FQNNGV. V lost 4 bases and J 8 bases, leaving 14 bases between the germline ends. The sample belongs to a study of T cell responses to AZD1222 COVID-19 vaccine. Study-wide results and limits: Donors were mostly white British, more females; clonal diversity possibly underestimated.

The protocol was immunoSEQ multiplex PCR, while the TCRdb copy is restricted to in-frame clones and leaves out a portion. This table holds around 63,000 clones, approximately 85% found once. The sample here was peripheral blood, taken on day 0 of AZD1222 vaccination. This clonotype was obtained from an adult in good health. The V gene is TRBV11-2, the J gene TRBJ1-1, with D possibly matching TRBD1 (6 bases). The CDR3, as DNA: TGTGCCAGCAGCTCTACAGGGTGGTCGGAAGCTTTCTTT. It yields the protein CASSSTGWSEAFF.